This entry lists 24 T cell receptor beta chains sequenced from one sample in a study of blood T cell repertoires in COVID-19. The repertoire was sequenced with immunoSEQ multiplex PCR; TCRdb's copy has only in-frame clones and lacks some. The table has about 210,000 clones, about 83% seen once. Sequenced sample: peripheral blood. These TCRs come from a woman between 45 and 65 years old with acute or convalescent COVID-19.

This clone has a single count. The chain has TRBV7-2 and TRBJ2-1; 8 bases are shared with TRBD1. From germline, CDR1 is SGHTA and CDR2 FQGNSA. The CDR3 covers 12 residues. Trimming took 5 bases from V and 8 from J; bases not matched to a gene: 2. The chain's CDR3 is CASSTQGDEQFF. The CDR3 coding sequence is TGTGCCAGCAGCACACAGGGGGATGAGCAGTTCTTC.

The CDR3 sequence: CAISGDRGQETQYF. As DNA, the CDR3 is TGTGCCATCAGTGGGGACAGGGGCCAAGAGACCCAGTACTTC. The chain combines TRBV10-3 with TRBJ2-5; 10 bases are a match to TRBD1. Losses at the gene ends were 4 bases for V and 1 base for J; bases not matched to a gene: 0. From germline, CDR1 is ENHRY and CDR2 SYGVKD. This CDR3 region has 14 residues.

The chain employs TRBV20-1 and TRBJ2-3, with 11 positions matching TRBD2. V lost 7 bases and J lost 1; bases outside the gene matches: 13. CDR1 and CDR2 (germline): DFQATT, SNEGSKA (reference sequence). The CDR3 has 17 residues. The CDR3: CSVSSGRAEIGTDTQYF. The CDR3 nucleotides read TGCAGTGTTAGTAGCGGGAGGGCCGAGATAGGCACAGATACGCAGTATTTT.

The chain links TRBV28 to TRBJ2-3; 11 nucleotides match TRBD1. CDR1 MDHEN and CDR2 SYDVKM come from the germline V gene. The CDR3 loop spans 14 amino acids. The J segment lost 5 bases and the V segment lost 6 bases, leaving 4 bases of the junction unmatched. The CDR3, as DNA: TGTGCCAGCAGGGACAGGGGGCGGCAAGATACGCAGTATTTT. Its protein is CASRDRGRQDTQYF.

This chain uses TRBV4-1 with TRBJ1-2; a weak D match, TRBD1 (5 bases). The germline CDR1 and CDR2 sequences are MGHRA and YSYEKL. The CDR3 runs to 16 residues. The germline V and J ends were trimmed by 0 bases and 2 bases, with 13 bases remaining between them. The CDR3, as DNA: TGCGCCAGCAGCCAAGAGACAGCCCGGAAAAACTATGGCTACACCTTC. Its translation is CASSQETARKNYGYTF.

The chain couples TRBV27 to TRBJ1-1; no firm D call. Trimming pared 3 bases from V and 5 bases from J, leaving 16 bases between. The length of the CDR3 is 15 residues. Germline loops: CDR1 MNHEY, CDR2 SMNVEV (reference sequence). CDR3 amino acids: CASSFAWGGRTEAFF. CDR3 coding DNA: TGTGCCAGCAGTTTTGCGTGGGGAGGGAGGACTGAAGCTTTCTTT.

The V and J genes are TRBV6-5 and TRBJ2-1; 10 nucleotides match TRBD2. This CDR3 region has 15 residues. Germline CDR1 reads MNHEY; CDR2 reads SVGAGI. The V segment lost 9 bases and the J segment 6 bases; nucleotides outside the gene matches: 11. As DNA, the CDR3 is TGTGCCAGTAGAGTAGCGGGAGGATCTGGCAATGAGCAGTTCTTC. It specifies CASRVAGGSGNEQFF.

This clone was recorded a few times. The CDR3 DNA sequence: TGTGCCAGCAGCTTAATGAGGTACTCCTACGAGCAGTACTTC. Its translation: CASSLMRYSYEQYF. The rearrangement uses TRBV11-2 and TRBJ2-7; D not resolved. V lost 2 bases, J lost 0 bases, and 8 bases lay in between. The CDR3 totals 14 residues. Germline V gene data show CDR1 as SGHAT and CDR2 as FQNNGV.

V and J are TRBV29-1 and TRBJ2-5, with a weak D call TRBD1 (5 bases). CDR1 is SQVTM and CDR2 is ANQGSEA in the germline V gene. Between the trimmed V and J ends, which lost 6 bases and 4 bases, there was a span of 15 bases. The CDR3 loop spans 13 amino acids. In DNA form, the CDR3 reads TGCAGCGTGTTTGTTTGGGGCCGAGAGACCCAGTACTTC. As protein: CSVFVWGRETQYF.

This chain's CDR3 is CASSEAAGQAFYEQYF. The CDR3 DNA sequence: TGTGCCAGCAGTGAAGCTGCAGGGCAGGCCTTCTACGAGCAGTACTTC. The chain joins TRBV6-1 to TRBJ2-7, with D possibly matching TRBD1 (5 bases). Germline loops: CDR1 MNHNS, CDR2 SASEGT. The CDR3 extends over 16 amino acids. V shed 0 bases and J shed 3 bases, with 15 bases lying between them.

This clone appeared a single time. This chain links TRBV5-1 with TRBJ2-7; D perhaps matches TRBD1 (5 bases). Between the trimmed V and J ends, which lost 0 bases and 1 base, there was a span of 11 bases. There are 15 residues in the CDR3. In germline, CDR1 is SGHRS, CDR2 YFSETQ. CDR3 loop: CASSLGGGYSYEQYF. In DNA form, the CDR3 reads TGCGCCAGCAGCTTGGGGGGCGGTTATTCCTACGAGCAGTACTTC.

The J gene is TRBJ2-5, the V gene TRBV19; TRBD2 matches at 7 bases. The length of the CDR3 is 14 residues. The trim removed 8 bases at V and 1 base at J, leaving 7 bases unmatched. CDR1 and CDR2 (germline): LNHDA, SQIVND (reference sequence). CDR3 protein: CASGSGASQETQYF. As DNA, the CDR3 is TGTGCCAGTGGAAGCGGGGCCTCCCAAGAGACCCAGTACTTC.

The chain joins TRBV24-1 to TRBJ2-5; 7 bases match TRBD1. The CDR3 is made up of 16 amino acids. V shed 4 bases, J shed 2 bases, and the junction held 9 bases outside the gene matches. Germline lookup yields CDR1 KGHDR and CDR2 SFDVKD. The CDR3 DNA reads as TGTGCCACCAGTGAAACTAAGACAGGGAAACAAGAGACCCAGTACTTC. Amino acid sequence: CATSETKTGKQETQYF.

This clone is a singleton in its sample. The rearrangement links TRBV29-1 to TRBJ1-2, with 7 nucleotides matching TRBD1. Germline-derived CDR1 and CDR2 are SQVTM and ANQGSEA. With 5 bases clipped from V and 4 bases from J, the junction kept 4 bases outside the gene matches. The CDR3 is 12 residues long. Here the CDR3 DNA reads TGCAGCGTTTCTGCAGGGGGCTATGGCTACACCTTC. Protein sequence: CSVSAGGYGYTF.

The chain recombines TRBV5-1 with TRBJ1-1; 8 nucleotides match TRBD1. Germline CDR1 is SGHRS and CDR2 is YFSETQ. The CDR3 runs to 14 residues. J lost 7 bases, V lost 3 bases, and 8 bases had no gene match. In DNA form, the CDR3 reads TGCGCCAGCAGCTCCCTCAGGGGGCGAGGTGAAGCTTTCTTT. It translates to CASSSLRGRGEAFF. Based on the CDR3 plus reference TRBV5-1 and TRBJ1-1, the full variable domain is KAGVTQTPRYLIKTRGQQVTLSCSPISGHRSVSWYQQTPGQGLQFLFEYFSETQRNKGNFPGRFSGRQFSNSRSEMNVSTLELGDSALYLCASSSLRGRGEAFFGQGTRLTVV.

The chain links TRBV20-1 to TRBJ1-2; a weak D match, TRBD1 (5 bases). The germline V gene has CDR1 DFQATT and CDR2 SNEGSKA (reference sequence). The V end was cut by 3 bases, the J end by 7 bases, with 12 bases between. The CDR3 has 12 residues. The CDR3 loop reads CSASTGGAGYTF. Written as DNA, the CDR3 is TGCAGTGCTAGTACAGGCGGCGCTGGCTACACCTTC.

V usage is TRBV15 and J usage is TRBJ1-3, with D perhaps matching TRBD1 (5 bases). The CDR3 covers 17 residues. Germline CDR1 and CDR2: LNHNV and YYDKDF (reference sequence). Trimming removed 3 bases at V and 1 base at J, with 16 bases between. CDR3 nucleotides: TGTGCCACCAGCAGCCCCCAGGGTATTATATCTGGAAACACCATATATTTT. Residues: CATSSPQGIISGNTIYF. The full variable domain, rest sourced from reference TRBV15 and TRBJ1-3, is DAMVIQNPRYQVTQFGKPVTLSCSQTLNHNVMYWYQQKSSQAPKLLFHYYDKDFNNEADTPDNFQSRRPNTSFCFLDIRSPGLGDTAMYLCATSSPQGIISGNTIYFGEGSWLTVV.

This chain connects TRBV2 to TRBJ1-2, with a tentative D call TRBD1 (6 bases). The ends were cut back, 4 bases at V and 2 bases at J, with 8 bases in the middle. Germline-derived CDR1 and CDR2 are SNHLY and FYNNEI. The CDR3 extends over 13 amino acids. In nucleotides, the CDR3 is TGTGCCAGCAGTGGACAGGTCAACTATGGCTACACCTTC. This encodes CASSGQVNYGYTF.

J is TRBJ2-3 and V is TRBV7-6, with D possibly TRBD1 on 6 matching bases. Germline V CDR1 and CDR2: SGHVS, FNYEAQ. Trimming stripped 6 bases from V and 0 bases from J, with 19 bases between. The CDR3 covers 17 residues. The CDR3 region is CASSFLQGLSSTDTQYF. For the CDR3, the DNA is TGTGCCAGCAGTTTCCTACAGGGCCTATCTAGCACAGATACGCAGTATTTT.

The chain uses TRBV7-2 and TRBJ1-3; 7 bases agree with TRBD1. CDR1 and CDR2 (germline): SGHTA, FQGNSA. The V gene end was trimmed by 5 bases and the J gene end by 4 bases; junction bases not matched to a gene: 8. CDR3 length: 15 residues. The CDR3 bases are TGTGCCAGCAGCACCCAGACAGGGCCGGGAAACACCATATATTTT. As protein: CASSTQTGPGNTIYF.

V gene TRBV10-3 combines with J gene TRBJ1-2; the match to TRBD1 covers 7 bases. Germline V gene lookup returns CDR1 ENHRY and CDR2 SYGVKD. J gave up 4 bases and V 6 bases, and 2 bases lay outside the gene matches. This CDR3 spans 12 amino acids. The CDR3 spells CAISRQGYGYTF. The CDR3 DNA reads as TGTGCCATCAGCCGACAGGGCTATGGCTACACCTTC.

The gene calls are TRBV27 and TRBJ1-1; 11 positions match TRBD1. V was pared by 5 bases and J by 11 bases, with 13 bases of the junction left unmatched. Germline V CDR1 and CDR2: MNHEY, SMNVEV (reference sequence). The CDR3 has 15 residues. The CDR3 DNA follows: TGTGCCAGCAGTCTACTTGGCGGGACAGGGGGTGTCGCTTTCTTT. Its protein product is CASSLLGGTGGVAFF.

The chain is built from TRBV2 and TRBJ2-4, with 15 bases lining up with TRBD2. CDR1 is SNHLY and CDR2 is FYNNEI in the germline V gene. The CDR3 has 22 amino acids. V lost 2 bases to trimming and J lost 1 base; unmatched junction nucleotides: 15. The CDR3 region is CASSEPYRTSGREPLAKNIQYF. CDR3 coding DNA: TGTGCCAGCAGTGAACCCTATCGGACTAGCGGGAGGGAACCCCTCGCCAAAAACATTCAGTACTTC.

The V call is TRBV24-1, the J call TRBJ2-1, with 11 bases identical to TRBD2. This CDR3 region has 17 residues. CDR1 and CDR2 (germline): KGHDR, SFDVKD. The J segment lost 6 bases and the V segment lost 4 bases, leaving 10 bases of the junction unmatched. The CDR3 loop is CATSESLTSGMANEQFF. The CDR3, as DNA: TGTGCCACCAGTGAGTCCCTGACTAGCGGGATGGCCAATGAGCAGTTCTTC.